The source of this TCR beta chain is a study of T-cell reconstitution after alpha-beta-depleted transplantation in children. A few counts support this clonotype. The antigen remains undetermined. Study-wide points: Newly produced T cells mostly provided counts and TCRbeta diversity after one year, as hyperexpanded clones declined. Expanded graft clones numbering several hundred reportedly gave rise to alpha-beta T cells about two months after transplant.

Unique molecular identifiers tagged the TCRbeta library. TCRdb passed the PCR reads through MiXCR, listing each CDR3 protein once. The top ten clones hold 24% of a sample with fewer than 150,000 distinct CDR3 sequences, more than 9.5% of them seen once. This CDR3 comprises 14 residues. The germline V and J ends were trimmed by 5 bases and 5 bases, with 15 bases remaining between them. The material sequenced was PBMCs, mostly from graft donor cells, taken 180 days after TCRalphabeta/CD19-depleted stem cell transplant. V usage is TRBV12-3 or TRBV12-4 and J usage is TRBJ2-5; D gene uncertain. This TCR was sampled from a girl under three years old who had a stem cell transplant for combined immunodeficiency, so the T cells may come from the graft donor. The CDR3 nucleotides are TGTGCCAGCAGTCAAAGGACCTCAGAGGAGACCCAGTACTTC. The encoded protein is CASSQRTSEETQYF.